One sample yielded the 16 T cell receptor beta chains listed below, sequenced in a study of early T cells in non-severe SARS-CoV-2 infection. TCRdb fed the 5' RACE reads into MiXCR, producing one record per CDR3 protein. The table records some 78,000 distinct CDR3 sequences, about 13% of them present only once. Input material: whole blood. The origin of the receptors is an adult who was a healthcare worker with PCR-confirmed SARS-CoV-2 infection or an uninfected control (not recorded which).

The CDR3 DNA is TGTGCCAGCAGCTCCCAGGGGGCCACTGAAGCTTTCTTT. Amino acids: CASSSQGATEAFF. V gene TRBV7-6 combines with J gene TRBJ1-1, with TRBD1 matching 8 bases. V dropped 4 bases and J dropped 4; count of bases not matched to a gene: 2. The CDR3 totals 13 residues. The germline V gene has CDR1 SGHVS and CDR2 FNYEAQ.

The V and J genes are TRBV7-2 and TRBJ2-7; 8 bases match TRBD1. The germline CDR1 and CDR2 sequences are SGHTA and FQGNSA. This CDR3 has 14 residues. Trimming removed 5 bases from V and 6 bases from J; junction bases left unmatched: 9. As DNA, the CDR3 is TGTGCCAGCAGCCCTCGGACAGGGACCCCCGAGCAGTACTTC. Its protein is CASSPRTGTPEQYF.

This clonotype was detected a few times. The J gene is TRBJ1-5, the V gene TRBV27, with TRBD1 matching over 7 bases. CDR3 length: 14 residues. Germline CDR1 and CDR2: MNHEY and SMNVEV (reference sequence). The V and J ends lost 5 bases and 7 bases, in that order; junction bases with no gene match: 8. The CDR3 loop is CASSQHRGGQPQHF. The CDR3 bases are TGTGCCAGCAGTCAACACAGGGGAGGGCAGCCCCAGCATTTT.

This clonotype was found a few times. The V gene is TRBV4-1, the J gene TRBJ2-2; no reliable D call. Germline values: CDR1 MGHRA, CDR2 YSYEKL. The length of the CDR3 is 17 residues. V was clipped by 1 base and J by 0 bases, with 12 bases between them. In DNA, the CDR3 is TGCGCCAGCAGCCAAGCAATCTTGGGGACGAACACCGGGGAGCTGTTTTTT. It codes for CASSQAILGTNTGELFF.

CDR3 amino acids: CATSDGLGTGANEQFF. DNA of the CDR3: TGTGCCACCAGTGATGGGCTGGGGACAGGGGCCAATGAGCAGTTCTTC. This rearrangement joins TRBV24-1 to TRBJ2-1, with 10 bases that match TRBD1. J gave up 6 bases and V 3 bases, and 7 bases lay outside the gene matches. Germline-derived CDR1 and CDR2 are KGHDR and SFDVKD. CDR3 length equals 16 residues.

The chain carries TRBV20-1 and TRBJ2-7, with D tentatively TRBD1 (5 bases). This CDR3 comprises 13 residues. Germline loops: CDR1 DFQATT, CDR2 SNEGSKA (reference sequence). Trimming took 6 bases from V and 0 from J, leaving 12 bases between them. In DNA form, the CDR3 reads TGCAGTGCCCAACAGGATACCTCCTACGAGCAGTACTTC. Protein sequence: CSAQQDTSYEQYF.

This clonotype was seen more than once but under ten times. The chain links TRBV19 to TRBJ2-7; D is uncertain. This CDR3 contains 14 residues. Germline V CDR1 and CDR2: LNHDA, SQIVND (reference sequence). V was cut by 5 bases and J by 7 bases, with 18 bases left in between. CDR3: CASSHGLGPSEQYF. CDR3 in DNA: TGTGCCAGTAGTCATGGTTTGGGTCCGTCGGAGCAGTACTTC. The full variable domain, in which reference TRBV19 and TRBJ2-7 provide the parts outside the CDR3, is DGGITQSPKYLFRKEGQNVTLSCEQNLNHDAMYWYRQDPGQGLRLIYYSQIVNDFQKGDIAEGYSVSREKKESFPLTVTSAQKNPTAFYLCASSHGLGPSEQYFGPGTRLTVT.

The chain has TRBV6-2 or TRBV6-3 and TRBJ2-5; weak D call: TRBD2 (5 bases). The CDR3 has 14 amino acids. V lost 2 bases to trimming and J lost 0 bases, with 7 bases between them. Germline V gene sequence: CDR1 MNHEY, CDR2 SVGEGT. The CDR3: CASSYAGHQETQYF. The CDR3, as DNA: TGTGCCAGCAGTTACGCGGGTCACCAAGAGACCCAGTACTTC.

This chain connects TRBV7-9 to TRBJ2-7; 7 bases are shared with TRBD1. The junction had 8 bases not matched to a gene; V was cut back by 5 bases and J by 7 bases. This CDR3 region has 13 residues. Germline CDR1 and CDR2: SEHNR and FQNEAQ (reference sequence). CDR3: CASSLTGTEEQYF. The CDR3 DNA reads TGTGCCAGCAGCCTGACCGGGACAGAGGAGCAGTACTTC.

V gene TRBV12-3 or TRBV12-4 combines with J gene TRBJ2-3; a possible D gene is TRBD1 (5 bases). V dropped 4 bases and J dropped 0 bases, with 8 bases sitting between them. CDR3 length equals 14 residues. CDR3 nucleotides: TGTGCCAGCAGTTCCCAGGGTAGCACAGATACGCAGTATTTT. Translation gives CASSSQGSTDTQYF.

This clonotype was observed a handful of times. The chain recombines TRBV9 with TRBJ2-5; D is uncertain. The CDR3 is made up of 14 amino acids. Trimming took 3 bases from V and 2 from J, leaving 11 bases between them. Germline V gene sequence: CDR1 SGDLS, CDR2 YYNGEE. The CDR3 nucleotides read TGTGCCAGCAGCGCCTCCGGCCAGCAAGAGACCCAGTACTTC. It specifies CASSASGQQETQYF.

This chain uses TRBV29-1 with TRBJ1-2, with D perhaps TRBD1 (5 bases). V lost 4 bases and J lost 6, with 12 bases in between. This CDR3 region has 12 residues. Germline lookup yields CDR1 SQVTM and CDR2 ANQGSEA. The chain's CDR3 is CSVAGQEDGYTF. CDR3 nucleotides: TGCAGCGTTGCAGGGCAGGAAGATGGCTACACCTTC.

The rearrangement uses TRBV30 and TRBJ1-3; the D gene is possibly TRBD1 (5 bases). The V end was cut by 0 bases, the J end by 7 bases, with 7 bases between. Germline CDR1 reads GTSNPN; CDR2 reads SVGIG (reference sequence). This CDR3 spans 12 amino acids. This CDR3 is CAWSVNRNTIYF. The CDR3 bases are TGTGCCTGGAGTGTAAACAGGAACACCATATATTTT. Together with reference TRBV30 and TRBJ1-3, the CDR3 gives the full variable domain: SQTIHQWPATLVQPVGSPLSLECTVEGTSNPNLYWYRQAAGRGLQLLFYSVGIGQISSEVPQNLSASRPQDRQFILSSKKLLLSDSGFYLCAWSVNRNTIYFGEGSWLTVV.

J is TRBJ2-7 and V is TRBV7-9; possibly TRBD1 or TRBD2 for D (5 bases each). This CDR3 is 14 amino acids long. With 5 bases removed from V and 4 bases from J, the gap between germline ends came to 15 bases. The germline CDR1 and CDR2 sequences are SEHNR and FQNEAQ (reference sequence). The CDR3 DNA reads TGTGCCAGCAGCACACCGGGACGCCGGTACGAGCAGTACTTC. As protein: CASSTPGRRYEQYF.

This chain connects TRBV6-6 to TRBJ1-6, with 11 nucleotides matching TRBD1. The CDR3 contains 16 residues. V lost 6 bases, J lost 4 bases, and 5 bases stayed unmatched. The germline gives CDR1 MNHNY, CDR2 SVGAGI (reference sequence). DNA of the CDR3: TGTGCCAGCAGGGGACAGGGGGTATCATATAATTCACCCCTCCACTTT. Translation gives CASRGQGVSYNSPLHF.

This clonotype has more than one count but fewer than ten. The rearrangement links TRBV12-5 to TRBJ1-4; D is perhaps TRBD1 (6 bases). The ends were cut back, 1 base at V and 7 bases at J, with 7 bases in the middle. The V gene's germline CDR1 is LGHNT and CDR2 FRNRAP. The CDR3 contains 13 residues. The DNA for the CDR3 is TGTGCTAGTGGTTTGGACAGGGCTGAAAAACTGTTTTTT. Its translation: CASGLDRAEKLFF.